The 27 T cell receptor beta chains reported below all come from one sample, sequenced in a study of radiotherapy plus CTLA-4 blockade in lung cancer. Measured with immunoSEQ multiplex PCR; TCRdb has only the in-frame clones, and not every one. Here the sample spans about 67,000 clones, roughly four fifths being singletons. The material was peripheral blood, obtained from a patient treated with radiotherapy plus ipilimumab. These receptors came from a human donor with non-small cell lung cancer whose response to radiotherapy plus ipilimumab could not be evaluated. Some clones in this sample may be carry-over from other donors' samples.

The rearrangement links TRBV7-2 to TRBJ2-5, with D unresolved. Germline V gene lookup returns CDR1 SGHTA and CDR2 FQGNSA. The length of the CDR3 is 13 residues. Trimming shortened V by 1 base and J by 4 bases, and 7 bases separated the two germline ends. DNA of the CDR3: TGTGCCAGCAGCTTAGGAGAAGTAGAGACCCAGTACTTC. It yields the protein CASSLGEVETQYF.

The V gene is TRBV15, the J gene TRBJ1-2; TRBD1 agrees at 10 bases. The CDR3 extends over 15 amino acids. The germline V gene encodes CDR1 LNHNV and CDR2 YYDKDF (reference sequence). Germline trimming cut 4 bases from V and 3 bases from J; bases unmatched to any gene: 5. In DNA, the CDR3 is TGTGCCACCAGCACCCGACAGGGGGCTGACTATGGCTACACCTTC. The encoded protein is CATSTRQGADYGYTF.

This clone is medium-sized in the sample. The same CDR3 is also encoded by other DNA sequences in this sample. This chain connects TRBV30 to TRBJ1-3; D is uncertain. Germline CDR1 GTSNPN, CDR2 SVGIG (reference sequence). V was shortened by 0 bases and J by 4 bases, with 4 bases between the two germline ends. The CDR3 is 12 amino acids. The CDR3 loop is CAWSVLGNTIYF. CDR3 bases: TGTGCCTGGAGTGTACTAGGAAACACCATATATTTT.

The genes are TRBV10-3 and TRBJ1-1, with D perhaps matching TRBD1 (6 bases). V lost 3 bases and J 1 base, leaving 9 bases between the germline ends. In germline, CDR1 is ENHRY, CDR2 SYGVKD. The CDR3 has 14 residues. CDR3 bases: TGTGCCATCAGTGAAGGGGGGGCGAACACTGAAGCTTTCTTT. This gives the protein CAISEGGANTEAFF.

This sequence joins TRBV2 and TRBJ1-4; D remains unclear. CDR3 size: 14 residues. The germline gives CDR1 SNHLY, CDR2 FYNNEI. V lost 6 bases and J lost 0, with 8 bases in between. The CDR3 DNA reads TGTGCCAGCAGGTACAGTGCAACTAATGAAAAACTGTTTTTT. Residues: CASRYSATNEKLFF.

The sample holds a few counts of this clone. The CDR3 sequence is CASTGFGNTIYF. DNA for the CDR3: TGTGCCAGTACAGGGTTTGGAAACACCATATATTTT. The rearrangement links TRBV6-5 to TRBJ1-3, with a possible D match to TRBD1 (6 bases). CDR3 length: 12 residues. Deletions cut 9 bases from V and 3 bases from J, with 9 bases between. The germline V gene encodes CDR1 MNHEY and CDR2 SVGAGI.

V is TRBV5-4 and J is TRBJ2-7, with D possibly TRBD2 on 5 matching bases. Trimming removed 1 base from V and 0 bases from J, with 11 bases in between. From germline, CDR1 is SGHNT and CDR2 YYREEE (reference sequence). The CDR3 is 15 amino acids. The CDR3 bases are TGTGCCAGCAGCTTGATGGGAGAAGGCTCCTACGAGCAGTACTTC. Translated, it gives CASSLMGEGSYEQYF. Full variable domain (outside the CDR3, taken from reference TRBV5-4 and TRBJ2-7): ETGVTQSPTHLIKTRGQQVTLRCSSQSGHNTVSWYQQALGQGPQFIFQYYREEENGRGNFPPRFSGLQFPNYSSELNVNALELDDSALYLCASSLMGEGSYEQYFGPGTRLTVT.

This sequence joins TRBV19 and TRBJ2-1; TRBD2 is a possible D gene (7 bases). Trimming left V 3 bases short and J 7 bases short, with 16 bases between. Germline CDR1 reads LNHDA; CDR2 reads SQIVND (reference sequence). The CDR3 totals 15 residues. The CDR3 nucleotides are TGTGCCAGTAGTATTGGGGGGGGGCCTGGGAATGAGCAGTTCTTC. The encoded protein is CASSIGGGPGNEQFF.

This clone occurred once. The chain is built from TRBV4-2 and TRBJ2-1, with D perhaps TRBD2 (5 bases). The CDR3 extends over 15 amino acids. The V gene's germline CDR1 is LGHNA and CDR2 YNFKEQ. Trimming cost V 10 bases and J 0 bases, with 16 bases left between them. The CDR3, as DNA: TGTGCCACCTCCCCGGGGTCATCCTCCTACAATGAGCAGTTCTTC. It is translated as CATSPGSSSYNEQFF.

This clone was counted between two and nine times. The J gene is TRBJ1-3, the V gene TRBV6-6; TRBD1 aligns across 8 bases. This CDR3 region has 15 residues. The junction had 7 bases not matched to a gene; V was cut back by 7 bases and J by 2 bases. CDR1 is MNHNY, CDR2 SVGAGI, per germline (reference sequence). CDR3 loop: CASKPGQAPGNTIYF. The CDR3 DNA follows: TGTGCCAGCAAGCCGGGACAGGCCCCTGGAAACACCATATATTTT.

In the case of this clone: An end of the junction differs from the germline gene, which may be a read error. The V call is TRBV7-7, the J call TRBJ2-7, with D possibly matching TRBD1 (5 bases). The CDR3 is 13 amino acids. Germline V gene lookup returns CDR1 SSHAT and CDR2 FNYEAQ (reference sequence). The CDR3 loop reads CASSFGANYEQYF. CDR3 bases: TGTGCTAGCAGCTTTGGGGCGAACTACGAGCAGTACTTC.

This chain connects TRBV18 to TRBJ2-7, with 9 positions matching TRBD1. This CDR3 is 15 amino acids long. The germline gives CDR1 KGHSH, CDR2 LQKENI. Germline trimming cut 2 bases from V and 3 bases from J; bases unmatched to any gene: 5. CDR3 coding DNA: TGTGCCAGCTCACCATTCGGGACAGGGTACTACGAGCAGTACTTC. It encodes CASSPFGTGYYEQYF.

CDR3 bases: TGTGCCAGCAGCTTGAGTAGCGGGGGTTACAATGAGCAGTTCTTC. Encoded protein: CASSLSSGGYNEQFF. The chain is built from TRBV7-2 and TRBJ2-1, with 9 bases that match TRBD2. J was trimmed by 4 bases and V by 3 bases; bases with no gene match: 4. This CDR3 is 15 amino acids long. Germline CDR1 is SGHTA and CDR2 is FQGNSA.

This clone was recorded only once. The chain joins TRBV7-2 to TRBJ1-2; no firm D call. The germline gives CDR1 SGHTA, CDR2 FQGNSA. This CDR3 has 12 residues. V was cut by 4 bases and J by 8 bases, with 11 bases left in between. CDR3 in DNA: TGTGCCAGCAGCTCCCACAGTCTAGGCTACACCTTC. This encodes CASSSHSLGYTF.

V is TRBV27 and J is TRBJ2-7; tentatively, D is TRBD1 (5 bases). The germline V gene has CDR1 MNHEY and CDR2 SMNVEV (reference sequence). The CDR3 consists of 12 residues. V lost 5 bases, J lost 5 bases, and 10 bases lay in between. CDR3 protein: CASSSAGHEQYF. The DNA of the CDR3 is TGTGCCAGCAGTAGCGCAGGGCACGAGCAGTACTTC.

V is TRBV27 and J is TRBJ1-5; 8 nucleotides line up with TRBD1. The CDR3 is made up of 14 amino acids. J gave up 4 bases and V 3 bases, and 2 bases lay outside the gene matches. Germline V gives CDR1 MNHEY, CDR2 SMNVEV (reference sequence). The CDR3: CASSFQGANQPQHF. The CDR3 DNA sequence: TGTGCCAGCAGTTTCCAGGGGGCGAATCAGCCCCAGCATTTT.

The V and J genes are TRBV6-6 and TRBJ2-1; TRBD2 matches 7 bases. There are 15 residues in the CDR3. Trimming removed 2 bases from V and 2 bases from J; junction bases left unmatched: 3. CDR1 is MNHNY and CDR2 is SVGAGI in the germline V gene (reference sequence). The CDR3 DNA follows: TGTGCCAGCAGTTACGGGGGGACTACCTACAATGAGCAGTTCTTC. It yields the protein CASSYGGTTYNEQFF.

This clone was found once. CDR3 residues: CASRLGRFGGYEQYF. Here the CDR3 DNA reads TGTGCAAGTCGCTTAGGCCGGTTCGGCGGCTACGAGCAGTACTTC. The V call is TRBV12-2, the J call TRBJ2-7; no check of the table's D call, TRBD2, against the DNA was made. TRBV12-2 constitutes a pseudogene. This CDR3 comprises 15 residues.

V is TRBV6-5 and J is TRBJ2-3, with TRBD2 matching over 11 bases. CDR1 MNHEY and CDR2 SVGAGI come from the germline V gene. The CDR3 is made up of 16 amino acids. V gave up 3 bases and J gave up 2 bases; unmatched junction bases: 4. DNA of the CDR3: TGTGCCAGCAGTTATCTAGCGGGGGGTGACACAGATACGCAGTATTTT. Amino acid sequence: CASSYLAGGDTDTQYF.

V and J are TRBV4-3 and TRBJ1-3; tentative D call: TRBD1 (6 bases). There are 15 residues in the CDR3. V lost 0 bases to trimming and J lost 9 bases, with 15 bases between them. The germline V gene has CDR1 LGHNA and CDR2 YSLEER. DNA for the CDR3: TGCGCCAGCAGCCAAGACACAGGGAGATGGTCCACCATATATTTT. This codes for CASSQDTGRWSTIYF.

On this clone itself: At the DNA level, this CDR3 is encoded by other sequences in the same sample as well. V usage is TRBV27 and J usage is TRBJ1-1, with TRBD1 matching over 7 bases. The J segment lost 3 bases and the V segment lost 6 bases, leaving 16 bases of the junction unmatched. The CDR3 has 17 residues. Germline CDR1 and CDR2: MNHEY and SMNVEV (reference sequence). The CDR3 is CASSAITGTEGDTEAFF. The CDR3 region has the DNA TGTGCCAGCAGCGCCATCACCGGGACAGAGGGGGACACTGAAGCTTTCTTT.

The CDR3 DNA follows: TGTGCCAGCAGCCCACAGGGGGTGGGGGTCAACACCATATATTTT. Amino acid sequence: CASSPQGVGVNTIYF. The rearrangement links TRBV9 to TRBJ1-3; 8 positions agree with TRBD1. The CDR3 length is 15 residues. Trimming at V came to 4 bases and at J to 7 bases, leaving 10 bases not matched to a gene. Germline V gene sequence: CDR1 SGDLS, CDR2 YYNGEE. Full variable domain (remainder filled in from reference TRBV9 and TRBJ1-3): DSGVTQTPKHLITATGQRVTLRCSPRSGDLSVYWYQQSLDQGLQFLIQYYNGEERAKGNILERFSAQQFPDLHSELNLSSLELGDSALYFCASSPQGVGVNTIYFGEGSWLTVV.

J is TRBJ2-2 and V is TRBV19; 9 bases align to TRBD1. Per germline, CDR1 LNHDA and CDR2 SQIVND (reference sequence). The CDR3 contains 13 residues. With 8 bases clipped from V and 4 bases from J, the junction kept 2 bases outside the gene matches. The CDR3 DNA is TGTGCCAGTTCGGACAGGGGCACCGGGGAGCTGTTTTTT. Translating gives CASSDRGTGELFF.

The chain couples TRBV30 to TRBJ2-7; maybe TRBD1 (6 bases). Per the germline V gene, CDR1 is GTSNPN and CDR2 is SVGIG (reference sequence). Trimming took off 1 base at V and 8 bases at J, with 12 bases between the two ends. There are 12 residues in the CDR3. The chain's CDR3 is CAWSGTVLQQYF. The DNA for the CDR3 is TGTGCCTGGAGTGGGACAGTCCTTCAGCAGTACTTC.

V gene TRBV2 combines with J gene TRBJ2-1; D remains ambiguous. V was pared by 3 bases and J by 3 bases, with 9 bases between. Per the germline V gene, CDR1 is SNHLY and CDR2 is FYNNEI. The CDR3 is 14 residues long. The CDR3 sequence is CASSDLTIYNEQFF. The CDR3 coding sequence is TGTGCCAGCAGTGACCTTACAATCTACAATGAGCAGTTCTTC. The full variable domain, its missing parts supplied by reference TRBV2 and TRBJ2-1, is EPEVTQTPSHQVTQMGQEVILRCVPISNHLYFYWYRQILGQKVEFLVSFYNNEISEKSEIFDDQFSVERPDGSNFTLKIRSTKLEDSAMYFCASSDLTIYNEQFFGPGTRLTVL.

The gene calls are TRBV7-2 and TRBJ2-1; D possibly corresponds to TRBD2 (6 bases). This CDR3 has 15 residues. Trimming left V 3 bases short and J 4 bases short, with 13 bases between. CDR1 is SGHTA and CDR2 is FQGNSA in the germline V gene. DNA for the CDR3: TGTGCCAGCAGCTTGGATAGCGGCCCGTACAATGAGCAGTTCTTC. This encodes CASSLDSGPYNEQFF.

This clone showed up just a few times. This chain links TRBV6-5 with TRBJ2-7, with 7 bases identical to TRBD1. CDR3 length: 14 amino acids. J was trimmed by 2 bases and V by 4 bases; bases with no gene match: 5. From germline, CDR1 is MNHEY and CDR2 SVGAGI. CDR3 bases: TGTGCCAGCAGTTTGACAGGGAGTCCCTACGAGCAGTACTTC. Amino acid sequence: CASSLTGSPYEQYF.